The clone carrying this TCR beta chain was recorded many times. Its antigen is currently unknown. The repertoire was sequenced with immunoSEQ multiplex PCR; TCRdb's copy has only in-frame clones and lacks some. The sample has 25,000 to 30,000 clones, none seen only once; the top ten hold approximately 2.6%. These data are taken from a study of T cells after posttransplantation cyclophosphamide. This related bone marrow graft donor gave peripheral blood on the day of marrow donation. Points from the study as a whole: Donor-recipient repertoire similarity was low at 1-2 months, rising over year one. After PTCy, TRB diversity resembled that of CNI/methotrexate controls. TRB overlap between skin or GI tissue T cells and blood was limited.

The CDR3 is 16 amino acids. V was trimmed by 4 bases and J by 6 bases, leaving 20 bases between them. Looked up from germline, CDR1 is SGHDT and CDR2 is YYEEEE. Sequenced material: PBMCs. The chain uses TRBV5-6 and TRBJ2-1; maybe TRBD2 (7 bases). This sequence was found in a woman in her sixties in good health, CMV-negative, and a related stem cell transplant donor. The CDR3 is CASSTPHRGRGNEQFF. As DNA, the CDR3 is TGTGCCAGCAGCACACCCCATAGGGGGAGGGGCAATGAGCAGTTCTTC.